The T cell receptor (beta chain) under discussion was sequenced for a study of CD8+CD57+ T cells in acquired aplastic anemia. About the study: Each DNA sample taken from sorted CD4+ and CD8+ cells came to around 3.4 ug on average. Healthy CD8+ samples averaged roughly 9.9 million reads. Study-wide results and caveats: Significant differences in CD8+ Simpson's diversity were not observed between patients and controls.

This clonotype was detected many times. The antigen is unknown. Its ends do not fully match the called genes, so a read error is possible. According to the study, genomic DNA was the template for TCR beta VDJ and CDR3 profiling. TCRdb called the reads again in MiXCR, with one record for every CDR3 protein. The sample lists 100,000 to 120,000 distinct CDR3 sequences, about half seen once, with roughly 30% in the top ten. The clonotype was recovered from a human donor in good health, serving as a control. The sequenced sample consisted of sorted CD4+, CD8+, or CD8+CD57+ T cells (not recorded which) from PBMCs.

The CDR3 nucleotides are TGTGCCGGCAGCCAAGATGTAGCGTCCGATCAGCCCCAGCATTTT. Translation: CAGSQDVASDQPQHF. The chain is built from TRBV14 and TRBJ1-5; D remains ambiguous. The CDR3 is 15 residues long. Germline CDR1 is SGHDN and CDR2 is FVKESK.